This entry concerns a single TCR beta chain. The source material, RNA transcripts, was used to amplify TCR beta CDR3 regions. HTBI primers drove first-round RT-PCR of the TCR CDR3. One entry per CDR3 protein results from TCRdb running MiXCR on the multiplex PCR reads. Among about 37,000 distinct CDR3 sequences listed, roughly 50% were seen once. Looked up from germline, CDR1 is DFQATT and CDR2 is SNEGSKA (reference sequence). Trimming removed 6 bases from V and 11 bases from J; junction bases left unmatched: 18. The CDR3 is 15 residues long. The data were taken from a study of T cells in Graves' hyperthyroidism and ophthalmopathy.

J is TRBJ1-5 and V is TRBV20-1; 8 bases line up with TRBD1. Sample: blood. This clonotype originated in a man aged 35 to 55 with Graves' ophthalmopathy. The CDR3 here is CSADRGAGGFETQHF. The CDR3 DNA follows: TGCAGTGCCGACCGAGGGGCAGGGGGCTTCGAGACCCAGCATTTT.